The 2 T cell receptor beta chains below come from one sample, sequenced in a study of T cell responses to AZD1222 COVID-19 vaccine. TCRdb's copy holds only in-frame clones and misses some; the assay was immunoSEQ multiplex PCR. In the table there are roughly 150,000 clones, 80% to 90% of which are singletons. The source material was peripheral blood, sampled on day 0 of AZD1222 vaccination. The receptors originated from an adult in good health.

This chain links TRBV20-1 with TRBJ1-5; unclear D gene. V lost 5 bases, J lost 4 bases, and 3 bases lay in between. Germline V gene lookup returns CDR1 DFQATT and CDR2 SNEGSKA (reference sequence). This CDR3 spans 10 amino acids. Written as DNA, the CDR3 is TGCAGTGCTGGGAATCAGCCCCAGCATTTT. It yields the protein CSAGNQPQHF.

V is TRBV2 and J is TRBJ1-5; the D is unclear. This CDR3 is built from 14 residues. Trimming shortened V by 6 bases and J by 1 base, and 10 bases separated the two germline ends. Germline CDR1 reads SNHLY; CDR2 reads FYNNEI. The CDR3 DNA follows: TGTGCCAGCAGCACCTCTACGAGCAATCAGCCCCAGCATTTT. Protein sequence: CASSTSTSNQPQHF. The variable domain in full, with the rest retrieved from reference TRBV2 and TRBJ1-5, is EPEVTQTPSHQVTQMGQEVILRCVPISNHLYFYWYRQILGQKVEFLVSFYNNEISEKSEIFDDQFSVERPDGSNFTLKIRSTKLEDSAMYFCASSTSTSNQPQHFGDGTRLSIL.